Below are 23 T cell receptor beta chains sequenced from a single sample in a study of T cells in Graves' hyperthyroidism and ophthalmopathy. There were TCR beta CDR3 regions amplified from RNA transcripts. The HTBI primer set served for first-round RT-PCR of the TCR CDR3. TCRdb passed the multiplex PCR reads through MiXCR, listing each CDR3 protein once. The sample lists a few hundred thousand distinct CDR3 sequences, 15% to 20% occurring once. The sequenced sample was blood. The receptors here all came from a woman between 45 and 60 years old with Graves' hyperthyroidism.

The V and J genes are TRBV28 and TRBJ1-6, with D hard to call. V lost 4 bases and J lost 7, with 11 bases in between. Per the germline V gene, CDR1 is MDHEN and CDR2 is SYDVKM. CDR3 length: 14 amino acids. CDR3 in amino acids: CASSSPGPNSPLHF. The CDR3 DNA sequence: TGTGCCAGCAGTTCGCCAGGACCCAATTCACCCCTCCACTTT.

The V gene is TRBV2, the J gene TRBJ2-2, with 8 bases that match TRBD2. The CDR3 contains 15 residues. Germline trimming cut 3 bases from V and 13 bases from J; bases unmatched to any gene: 13. Germline CDR1 is SNHLY and CDR2 is FYNNEI. The CDR3 nucleotides read TGTGCCAGCAGTGAGAACACTAGCGGTTCTGGTGGGCTGTTTTTT. This translates into CASSENTSGSGGLFF. The entire variable domain, with the rest obtained from reference TRBV2 and TRBJ2-2, is as follows: EPEVTQTPSHQVTQMGQEVILRCVPISNHLYFYWYRQILGQKVEFLVSFYNNEISEKSEIFDDQFSVERPDGSNFTLKIRSTKLEDSAMYFCASSENTSGSGGLFFGEGSRLTVL.

The chain employs TRBV14 and TRBJ2-2; 8 positions match TRBD1. CDR3 length: 16 residues. V lost 5 bases and J lost 5; bases outside the gene matches: 10. Germline lookup yields CDR1 SGHDN and CDR2 FVKESK. The CDR3 sequence: CASSSYRGMETGELFF. As DNA, the CDR3 is TGTGCCAGCAGCTCCTACAGGGGGATGGAAACCGGGGAGCTGTTTTTT.

This chain uses TRBV7-2 with TRBJ2-7, with 7 bases that match TRBD1. The V segment lost 2 bases and the J segment 4 bases; nucleotides outside the gene matches: 14. CDR3 length: 17 residues. Germline V CDR1 and CDR2: SGHTA, FQGNSA. CDR3 residues: CASSLNELGTESYEQYV. Written as DNA, the CDR3 is TGTGCCAGCAGCTTAAATGAATTGGGGACAGAGAGTTACGAGCAGTACGTC.

This clonotype appeared many times. The gene calls are TRBV20-1 and TRBJ2-5; D remains ambiguous. CDR1 DFQATT and CDR2 SNEGSKA come from the germline V gene (reference sequence). This CDR3 spans 14 amino acids. Trimming left V 0 bases short and J 4 bases short, with 12 bases between. DNA of the CDR3: TGCAGTGCTAGAGATCGTGGGGTTGGAGAGACCCAGTACTTC. This translates into CSARDRGVGETQYF.

This clonotype appeared a few times. This chain joins TRBV19 and TRBJ1-5; the match to TRBD1 covers 9 bases. Germline-derived CDR1 and CDR2 are LNHDA and SQIVND (reference sequence). V shed 5 bases, J shed 4 bases, and the junction held 6 bases outside the gene matches. The CDR3 loop spans 15 amino acids. Written as DNA, the CDR3 is TGTGCCAGTAGTGCCTTTGGACAGGGGAATCAGCCCCAGCATTTT. This translates into CASSAFGQGNQPQHF. The complete variable domain, with remaining parts taken from reference TRBV19 and TRBJ1-5, reads DGGITQSPKYLFRKEGQNVTLSCEQNLNHDAMYWYRQDPGQGLRLIYYSQIVNDFQKGDIAEGYSVSREKKESFPLTVTSAQKNPTAFYLCASSAFGQGNQPQHFGDGTRLSIL.

The gene calls are TRBV19 and TRBJ1-2; TRBD1 might be the D (6 bases). The V end lost 9 bases, the J end lost 4 bases, and 15 bases lay between the germline ends. Germline CDR1 and CDR2: LNHDA and SQIVND (reference sequence). This CDR3 region has 13 residues. The CDR3 spells CASHRAIGYGYTF. CDR3 coding DNA: TGTGCCAGCCACAGGGCCATTGGCTATGGCTACACCTTC.

The chain combines TRBV20-1 with TRBJ2-7; 13 bases fit TRBD2. This CDR3 spans 14 amino acids. The ends lost 5 bases at V and 7 bases at J; junction bases unmatched: 8. Germline values: CDR1 DFQATT, CDR2 SNEGSKA (reference sequence). This CDR3 reads CSALGLAGAREQYF. CDR3 DNA sequence: TGCAGTGCTCTCGGACTAGCGGGAGCTCGGGAGCAGTACTTC.

This clonotype appeared many times. The gene calls are TRBV30 and TRBJ1-6, with a weak D call TRBD1 (5 bases). This CDR3 comprises 12 residues. Trimming removed 5 bases at V and 10 bases at J, with 12 bases between. Looked up from germline, CDR1 is GTSNPN and CDR2 is SVGIG (reference sequence). CDR3 loop: CAWADSGSPLHF. DNA for the CDR3: TGTGCCTGGGCAGACAGTGGCTCACCCCTCCACTTT.

This sequence joins TRBV6-5 and TRBJ1-4; D gene unclear. The CDR3 loop spans 14 amino acids. The germline V gene encodes CDR1 MNHEY and CDR2 SVGAGI. V lost 2 bases to trimming and J lost 7 bases, with 11 bases between them. CDR3 residues: CASSYQATSEKLFF. CDR3 DNA: TGTGCCAGCAGTTACCAGGCGACGAGTGAAAAACTGTTTTTT.

This clonotype has at least ten counts. V and J are TRBV12-3 or TRBV12-4 and TRBJ1-5, with D tentatively TRBD1 (6 bases). There are 15 residues in the CDR3. The ends were cut back, 6 bases at V and 0 bases at J, with 12 bases in the middle. CDR3 in DNA: TGTGCCAGCAGCCTAACAGGGTATAGCAATCAGCCCCAGCATTTT. Amino acid sequence: CASSLTGYSNQPQHF.

V is TRBV6-1 and J is TRBJ2-7, with TRBD1 as a possible D gene (6 bases). CDR1 and CDR2 (germline): MNHNS, SASEGT. The V and J ends lost 6 bases and 7 bases respectively, with 16 bases between them. This CDR3 comprises 13 residues. Here the CDR3 reads CASSDTGSGEQYV. DNA of the CDR3: TGTGCCAGCAGCGATACAGGGTCGGGGGAGCAGTACGTC.

This clonotype was detected ten times or more. The gene calls are TRBV6-1 and TRBJ1-1, with D unclear. The CDR3 loop spans 14 amino acids. Germline V gene lookup returns CDR1 MNHNS and CDR2 SASEGT. The germline V and J ends were trimmed by 3 bases and 0 bases, with 8 bases remaining between them. CDR3 sequence: CASSDFGVNTEAFF. The CDR3 DNA reads as TGTGCCAGCAGTGATTTTGGGGTGAACACTGAAGCTTTCTTT.

The rearrangement joins TRBV6-2 or TRBV6-3 to TRBJ2-3; D possibly corresponds to TRBD2 (5 bases). Germline V gene lookup returns CDR1 MNHEY and CDR2 SVGEGT. The germline V and J ends were trimmed by 6 bases and 11 bases, with 18 bases remaining between them. This CDR3 contains 13 residues. The CDR3 reads CASSPILTGMQYF. The CDR3 nucleotides read TGTGCCAGCAGCCCTATCCTGACCGGGATGCAGTATTTT.

The gene calls are TRBV5-1 and TRBJ2-4; 7 bases line up with TRBD1. The CDR3 is made up of 12 amino acids. From germline, CDR1 is SGHRS and CDR2 YFSETQ. J gave up 13 bases and V 2 bases, and 6 bases lay outside the gene matches. For the CDR3, the DNA is TGCGCCAGCAGCTTTCCCCGGGACAGACAGTACTTC. Translated: CASSFPRDRQYF.

This clonotype was recorded at least ten times. The chain links TRBV3-1 to TRBJ2-1; possibly TRBD2 for D (6 bases). The V and J ends lost 4 bases and 4 bases respectively, with 11 bases between them. This CDR3 is 14 amino acids long. The germline V gene has CDR1 LGHDT and CDR2 YNNKEL (reference sequence). Written as DNA, the CDR3 is TGTGCCAGCAGCCCCCCCGGGACTTACAATGAGCAGTTCTTC. Translating it yields CASSPPGTYNEQFF.

This clonotype was counted between two and nine times. The V and J genes are TRBV15 and TRBJ1-1; D remains unclear. The germline V and J ends were trimmed by 3 bases and 1 base, with 15 bases remaining between them. Germline V gives CDR1 LNHNV, CDR2 YYDKDF (reference sequence). CDR3 size: 16 residues. CDR3 amino acids: CATSRGISAGNTEAFF. CDR3 in DNA: TGTGCCACCAGCAGGGGAATTAGCGCCGGGAACACTGAAGCTTTCTTT.

In this sample, this clonotype turned up many times. DNA of the CDR3: TGTGCCAGCAGTGATATGACATGGTGGGGTCAGCCCCAGCATTTT. It encodes CASSDMTWWGQPQHF. V is TRBV28 and J is TRBJ1-5; D unresolved. The CDR3 is made up of 15 amino acids. Germline values: CDR1 MDHEN, CDR2 SYDVKM. V gave up 5 bases and J gave up 6 bases, with 17 bases separating them.

This clonotype occurred many times. The chain combines TRBV28 with TRBJ1-1; D remains ambiguous. Germline V gives CDR1 MDHEN, CDR2 SYDVKM. V was pared by 4 bases and J by 1 base, with 7 bases between. The CDR3 sequence is 13 residues long. CDR3 nucleotide sequence: TGTGCCAGCAGTTCAGGTTCGAACACTGAAGCTTTCTTT. It translates to CASSSGSNTEAFF.

The V call is TRBV7-2, the J call TRBJ2-1, with D hard to call. Germline V gives CDR1 SGHTA, CDR2 FQGNSA. This CDR3 spans 13 amino acids. The germline V and J ends were trimmed by 1 base and 10 bases, with 11 bases remaining between them. CDR3 coding DNA: TGTGCCAGCAGCTTAGATGTAGTTGGGGAGCAGTTCTTC. Translated, it gives CASSLDVVGEQFF.

As to this clonotype: This may be a read error: a much more frequent sequence differs by one nucleotide. CDR3 nucleotide sequence: TGTGCCAGCAGTGCCCAGAAGGCAAATGCTGGCTACACCTTC. This encodes CASSAQKANAGYTF. This chain links TRBV2 with TRBJ1-2, with D uncertain. This CDR3 has 14 amino acids. Germline V gene lookup returns CDR1 SNHLY and CDR2 FYNNEI. V was pared by 4 bases and J by 7 bases, with 16 bases between.

The V and J genes are TRBV18 and TRBJ1-2; D not resolved. CDR1 is KGHSH, CDR2 LQKENI, per germline. V shed 2 bases and J shed 6 bases, with 16 bases lying between them. This CDR3 comprises 15 residues. The CDR3 loop is CASSPRETPADGYTF. CDR3 in DNA: TGTGCCAGCTCACCAAGGGAAACCCCGGCCGATGGCTACACCTTC. Variable domain in full (rest from reference TRBV18 and TRBJ1-2): NAGVMQNPRHLVRRRGQEARLRCSPMKGHSHVYWYRQLPEEGLKFMVYLQKENIIDESGMPKERFSAEFPKEGPSILRIQQVVRGDSAAYFCASSPRETPADGYTFGSGTRLTVV.

This clonotype has a single count. This chain uses TRBV7-3 with TRBJ2-7; a weak D match, TRBD1 (5 bases). V shed 6 bases and J shed 3 bases, with 15 bases lying between them. Germline V lookup: CDR1 SGHTA, CDR2 FQGTGA. CDR3 size: 14 residues. CDR3 residues: CASRDRGRDYEQYF. The CDR3 DNA reads TGTGCCAGCAGGGACCGCGGCAGGGACTACGAGCAGTACTTC.